A single sample is the source of the 13 T cell receptor beta chains below, sequenced in a study of spatial heterogeneity in lung cancer. Findings and limits, study-wide: Intratumoral expanded alpha and beta TCR counts were found to track tumor mutation counts.

Antigens of these TCRs are unknown. TCRdb passed the 5' RACE reads through MiXCR, listing each CDR3 protein once. The data hold about 9,800 distinct CDR3 sequences, with 54% observed a single time. Time point defined: sample taken at primary tumor resection. The sample was lung tumor tissue, taken at surgery. The receptors come from a female donor with early-stage non-small cell lung cancer.

Concerning this clonotype: Little can be read into the size of this beta chain, an off-target read in a library designed for alpha chains. The chain recombines TRBV28 with TRBJ2-1; 12 positions match TRBD2. Trimming cost V 2 bases and J 0 bases; bases outside gene matches: 14. Germline V gene sequence: CDR1 MDHEN, CDR2 SYDVKM. This CDR3 comprises 21 residues. The CDR3: CASSLRDLLAGGQSSYNEQFF. CDR3 bases: TGTGCCAGCAGTTTAAGGGACTTACTAGCGGGGGGACAAAGCTCCTACAATGAGCAGTTCTTC. Full variable domain (remainder filled in from reference TRBV28 and TRBJ2-1): DVKVTQSSRYLVKRTGEKVFLECVQDMDHENMFWYRQDPGLGLRLIYFSYDVKMKEKGDIPEGYSVSREKKERFSLILESASTNQTSMYLCASSLRDLLAGGQSSYNEQFFGPGTRLTVL.

Concerning this clonotype: This beta chain was picked up by a library intended for alpha chains and is off target, so its count carries little meaning. The chain carries TRBV2 and TRBJ2-2; 7 bases map to TRBD1. There are 13 residues in the CDR3. V lost 8 bases to trimming and J lost 5 bases; unmatched junction nucleotides: 5. Germline CDR1 and CDR2: SNHLY and FYNNEI. The CDR3 region has the DNA TGTGCCAGCCGGGACAGCTGGACCGGGGAGCTGTTTTTT. Its protein product is CASRDSWTGELFF. The entire variable domain, with the rest obtained from reference TRBV2 and TRBJ2-2, is as follows: EPEVTQTPSHQVTQMGQEVILRCVPISNHLYFYWYRQILGQKVEFLVSFYNNEISEKSEIFDDQFSVERPDGSNFTLKIRSTKLEDSAMYFCASRDSWTGELFFGEGSRLTVL.

A single count supports this clonotype. Because this beta chain is a stray read in a library intended to capture alpha chains, its abundance should not be given much weight. The V and J genes are TRBV14 and TRBJ2-7; weak D call: TRBD1 (6 bases). Germline lookup yields CDR1 SGHDN and CDR2 FVKESK. The CDR3 spans 15 residues. The V gene lost 4 bases and the J gene lost 3 bases, with 16 bases spanning the gap. The CDR3 here is CASSPVGRGRYEQYF. The CDR3 nucleotides are TGTGCCAGCAGCCCCGTGGGCAGGGGCCGCTACGAGCAGTACTTC.

Comments on this clonotype: Within a library made for alpha chains, this beta chain is off target, and its count is uninformative. This chain connects TRBV4-2 to TRBJ2-1; 7 positions agree with TRBD1. V trimming: 0 bases; J trimming: 5 bases; junction bases outside the gene matches: 4. The CDR3 spans 15 residues. Germline CDR1 LGHNA, CDR2 YNFKEQ. CDR3 nucleotide sequence: TGTGCCAGCAGCCAAGATGGGACAGAAAACAATGAGCAGTTCTTC. This codes for CASSQDGTENNEQFF.

This clonotype has only a few counts. For a library built for alpha chains, this beta chain is a stray read; little rests on its size. V is TRBV28 and J is TRBJ1-2; no reliable D call. CDR1 MDHEN and CDR2 SYDVKM come from the germline V gene. The germline V and J ends were trimmed by 6 bases and 1 base, with 15 bases remaining between them. This CDR3 is 15 amino acids long. The CDR3 region is CASRKREGFNYGYTF. The CDR3 DNA reads TGTGCCAGCAGAAAGAGGGAGGGCTTTAACTATGGCTACACCTTC.

As for this clonotype: Since the library was made to target alpha chains, this beta chain is a stray read and its abundance is not meaningful. V usage is TRBV6-1 and J usage is TRBJ2-6; 8 bases are shared with TRBD1. V trimming: 8 bases; J trimming: 1 base; junction bases outside the gene matches: 10. Per germline, CDR1 MNHNS and CDR2 SASEGT. This CDR3 contains 17 residues. The CDR3 sequence: CASERQGMLSGANVLTF. CDR3 DNA: TGTGCCAGCGAACGACAGGGGATGTTATCTGGGGCCAACGTCCTGACTTTC.

About this clonotype itself: The library was prepared for alpha chains; this beta chain is a stray read, so its frequency means little. This chain uses TRBV15 with TRBJ2-1, with a possible D match to TRBD2 (7 bases). CDR3 length equals 13 residues. Germline V gene lookup returns CDR1 LNHNV and CDR2 YYDKDF (reference sequence). V lost 5 bases, J lost 7 bases, and 12 bases lay in between. As DNA, the CDR3 is TGTGCCACCAGCTCGGGGGGCTGGAATGAGCAGTTCTTC. Its translation: CATSSGGWNEQFF.

Note on this clonotype: In a library made to pick up alpha chains, this beta chain is a stray read with a size that means little. The V and J genes are TRBV19 and TRBJ2-2, with 7 bases lining up with TRBD1. Germline trimming cut 5 bases from V and 0 bases from J; bases unmatched to any gene: 3. From germline, CDR1 is LNHDA and CDR2 SQIVND (reference sequence). CDR3 length: 15 residues. CDR3 nucleotides: TGTGCCAGTAGTTTCGACAGGGCGAACACCGGGGAGCTGTTTTTT. Translating gives CASSFDRANTGELFF.

Notes on this clonotype: Little can be read into the size of this beta chain, an off-target read in a library designed for alpha chains. The chain is built from TRBV27 and TRBJ2-7, with TRBD1 as a possible D gene (5 bases). The germline V and J ends were trimmed by 4 bases and 1 base, with 11 bases remaining between them. From germline, CDR1 is MNHEY and CDR2 SMNVEV (reference sequence). The CDR3 sequence is 14 residues long. The CDR3 nucleotides are TGTGCCAGCAGTTACCGCCCAGGGTCCTACGAGCAGTACTTC. Translation: CASSYRPGSYEQYF.

For this clonotype: A library made for alpha chains picked up this beta chain off target, so its size means little. The chain joins TRBV29-1 to TRBJ2-6; no definite D call. Germline assignment: CDR1 SQVTM and CDR2 ANQGSEA. This CDR3 is 13 amino acids long. Trimming left V 0 bases short and J 4 bases short, with 4 bases between. Written as DNA, the CDR3 is TGCAGCGTTGAAGAGGCGGGGGCCAACGTCCTGACTTTC. Its translation is CSVEEAGANVLTF. Together with reference TRBV29-1 and TRBJ2-6, the CDR3 gives the full variable domain: SAVISQKPSRDICQRGTSLTIQCQVDSQVTMMFWYRQQPGQSLTLIATANQGSEATYESGFVIDKFPISRPNLTFSTLTVSNMSPEDSSIYLCSVEEAGANVLTFGAGSRLTVL.

A word on this clonotype: For a library built for alpha chains, this beta chain is a stray read; little rests on its size. This chain links TRBV5-1 with TRBJ1-2, with D hard to call. The CDR3 is 12 amino acids. The germline gives CDR1 SGHRS, CDR2 YFSETQ. Between the trimmed V and J ends, which lost 0 bases and 8 bases, there was a span of 8 bases. CDR3 loop: CASSLAGIGYTF. CDR3 nucleotides: TGCGCCAGCAGCTTGGCGGGGATCGGCTACACCTTC.

Notes on this clonotype: With the library built for alpha chains, this beta chain is off target and its frequency is not meaningful. The chain has TRBV27 and TRBJ1-4; 9 nucleotides line up with TRBD1. Germline loops: CDR1 MNHEY, CDR2 SMNVEV (reference sequence). V dropped 6 bases and J dropped 7; count of bases not matched to a gene: 6. The CDR3 totals 14 residues. The CDR3 region has the DNA TGTGCCAGCAGCCACAGGGGGCGGGTTGAAAAACTGTTTTTT. Its translation is CASSHRGRVEKLFF.

To note about this clonotype: This beta chain is an unintended read in a library built for alpha chains; its size means little. The chain joins TRBV5-5 to TRBJ2-6; no definite D call. Trimming took off 5 bases at V and 0 bases at J, with 3 bases between the two ends. The CDR3 loop spans 13 amino acids. Germline assignment: CDR1 SGHKS and CDR2 YYEKEE (reference sequence). The CDR3 here is CASRASGANVLTF. The CDR3 DNA is TGTGCCAGCAGGGCCTCTGGGGCCAACGTCCTGACTTTC.